The TCR beta chain under discussion was sequenced for a study of T cells in women clearing cervical HPV infection (dated by TCRdb to 2016 to 2019). Background for the entire study: The cases were 20 to 25 women with histologically confirmed HPV16-related CIN3 or worse, and 2 of these cases were invasive cancers. The 20 to 25 controls were women who cleared a single incident HPV16 infection within 12 months without developing precancer or cancer. Blood from cases was collected at the visit where the lesion was first found, while blood from controls was collected once the infection could no longer be detected. For cases, the median interval between lesion detection and blood sampling was about 140 days, with an interquartile range of roughly 80 to 200 days. Since only a few of the women had HLA typing available, the possibility that HLA type was acting as a confounder could not be ruled out. The exploratory proof-of-principle case-control study was nested within the Guanacaste HPV Natural History Study in Costa Rica and compared TCR repertoires across cervical HPV16 outcomes. Cases were matched to controls by age within five years and by the year the sample was collected. A median age of around 30 years was observed in cases versus approximately 38 in controls, and no significant differences in baseline characteristics were found. In the parent cohort, roughly 10,000 women aged 18 or older were enrolled in Guanacaste, Costa Rica, during about 1992 to 1994 and were followed for roughly seven years. Five blinded duplicates per group were added as quality controls, giving about 60 samples: some 50 participants and 10 replicates.

Every participant had a single incident cervical HPV16 infection, and women with prevalent HPV16 infections were excluded. Cervical HPV DNA was detected with MY09/MY11 PCR, and genotyping was done with dot-blot hybridization. Around 14 mL of heparinized blood was centrifuged, after which the buffy coat was aliquoted, frozen at -30 degrees C, and then stored at -80 degrees C. Genomic DNA was extracted from buffy coat specimens using QIAGEN kits. From cysteine to phenylalanine, the CDR3 is 20 amino acids long. Sequencing covers 51 bases of the CDR3, shown here with the frame starting at base 1. Here V drops 5 bases and J drops 2 bases, and the junction holds 21 bases not matched to any gene. Based on the germline V gene (reference sequence), the CDR1 and CDR2 sequences are PRHDT and FYEKMQ. TCR beta CDR3 regions were amplified by multiplex PCR using the immunoSEQ assay from an average of 1200 ng genomic DNA per sample. To correct primer bias, the assay used a complete synthetic TCR repertoire to set an amplification baseline. Amplicons were sequenced on the Illumina platform. In the authors' own workflow: Error correction of the sequences involved clustering with frequency ratios plus a modified nearest-neighbor algorithm, after which the sequences were analyzed in the immunoSEQ Analyzer using IMGT gene definitions. At each rarefaction depth, TCR richness and evenness were averaged across 20 rarefaction repeats, and samples with fewer sequences than that depth were excluded. Wilcoxon rank sum tests with FDR correction were used to compare V, D and J gene relative abundances between the groups. For the blinded duplicates, the intraclass correlation was 95% to 97% for TCR richness and averaged around 76% across about 67 gene segments. What TCRdb holds here is the immuneACCESS table cut down to in-frame rearrangements. Part of the clones is not present; checked against another copy, under half of the missing clones reflect an unresolved V gene, and the others are unexplained. D and trimming come from the DNA, and the V and J calls and clone size come from that table. The sample's table lists a count of about 26,000 clones. The ten top clones hold roughly 11% of the sample.

Details on this clone: Its antigen remains unidentified. The read stops 3 residues short of the end of the CDR3; the missing end is completed from the germline J gene.

Overall study outcomes, separate from this receptor: Cases were distinguished from controls with an estimated AUC of approximately 0.79 by random forest classifiers combining richness and V gene abundances. The cross-sectional design could not show whether associations preceded infection or resulted from it; effector/memory subsets and HPV-specific T cells were not isolated. Lower TRBV6-7 relative abundance was observed in cases than in controls (approximately 0.1% versus 0.16%; Bonferroni P = 0.0008). Across sequencing depths, CIN3+ cases showed significantly higher TCR repertoire richness than controls, but evenness did not differ between the groups. Because the number of T cells per sample was unknown, the richness differences could reflect varying T-cell content rather than repertoire biology.

The V and J genes are TRBV13 and TRBJ2-3; a stretch of 8 junction bases matches TRBD2. The material sequenced was blood buffy coat. The receptor was derived from a woman aged 18-70 years with a cervical HPV16 infection that either progressed to CIN3+ or cleared (not recorded which). The CDR3 protein: CASSVEAKALIAGLTDTQYF. The part of the CDR3 DNA that was read is TGTGCCAGCAGCGTTGAGGCAAAGGCCTTAATAGCGGGGCTCACAGATACG.